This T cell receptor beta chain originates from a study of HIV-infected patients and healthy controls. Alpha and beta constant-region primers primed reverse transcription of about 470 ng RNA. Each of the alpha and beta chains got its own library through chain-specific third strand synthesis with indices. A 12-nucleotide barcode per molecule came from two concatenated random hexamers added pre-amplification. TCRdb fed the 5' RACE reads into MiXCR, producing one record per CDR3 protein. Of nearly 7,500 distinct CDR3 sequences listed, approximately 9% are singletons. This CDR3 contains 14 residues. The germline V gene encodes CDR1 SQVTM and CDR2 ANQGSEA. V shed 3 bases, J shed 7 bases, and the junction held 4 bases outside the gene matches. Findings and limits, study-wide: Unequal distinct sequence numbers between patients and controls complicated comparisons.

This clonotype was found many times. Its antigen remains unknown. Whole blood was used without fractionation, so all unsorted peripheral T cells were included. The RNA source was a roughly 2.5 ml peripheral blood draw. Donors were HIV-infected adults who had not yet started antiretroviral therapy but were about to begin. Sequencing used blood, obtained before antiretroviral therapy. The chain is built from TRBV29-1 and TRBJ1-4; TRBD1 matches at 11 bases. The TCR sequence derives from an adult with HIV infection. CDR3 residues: CSVDGQGAGEKLFF. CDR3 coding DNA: TGCAGCGTTGACGGACAGGGGGCTGGTGAAAAACTGTTTTTT. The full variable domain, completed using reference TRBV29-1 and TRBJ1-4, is SAVISQKPSRDICQRGTSLTIQCQVDSQVTMMFWYRQQPGQSLTLIATANQGSEATYESGFVIDKFPISRPNLTFSTLTVSNMSPEDSSIYLCSVDGQGAGEKLFFGSGTQLSVL.